A single sample is the source of the 11 T cell receptor beta chains below, sequenced in a study of cytomegalovirus exposure and HLA in healthy donors. PCR involved 60 Vbeta and 13 Jbeta primers. Generated by immunoSEQ multiplex PCR, the TCRdb table keeps only in-frame clones and is missing some. Among roughly 170,000 clones listed, more than 60% were seen once. Input material: PBMCs. The receptors come from a woman aged 25-40 years in good health and CMV-seropositive.

V and J are TRBV7-2 and TRBJ2-1; 9 nucleotides align to TRBD2. J lost 5 bases, V lost 0 bases, and 5 bases had no gene match. The germline V gene encodes CDR1 SGHTA and CDR2 FQGNSA. The CDR3 loop spans 16 amino acids. The CDR3 reads CASSLALAGVNNEQFF. CDR3 DNA: TGTGCCAGCAGCTTAGCGTTAGCGGGGGTAAACAATGAGCAGTTCTTC. The variable domain in full, completed from reference TRBV7-2 and TRBJ2-1, reads GAGVSQSPSNKVTEKGKDVELRCDPISGHTALYWYRQSLGQGLEFLIYFQGNSAPDKSGLPSDRFSAERTGGSVSTLTIQRTQQEDSAVYLCASSLALAGVNNEQFFGPGTRLTVL.

This chain uses TRBV6-4 with TRBJ1-2, with D possibly being TRBD1 (6 bases). Germline V CDR1 and CDR2: MRHNA, SNTAGT. The CDR3 covers 15 residues. V was shortened by 3 bases and J by 1 base, with 12 bases between the two germline ends. The chain's CDR3 is CASSEPSTGNYGYTF. Here the CDR3 DNA reads TGTGCCAGCAGTGAACCATCGACAGGTAACTATGGCTACACCTTC.

About this clone: Other DNA variants within this sample encode the same CDR3. The rearrangement links TRBV27 to TRBJ2-7, with 8 bases identical to TRBD1. Germline CDR1 and CDR2: MNHEY and SMNVEV (reference sequence). This CDR3 has 14 residues. J gave up 6 bases and V 5 bases, and 9 bases lay outside the gene matches. The CDR3 bases are TGTGCCAGCAGTCCCGGACAGGGTTTCGGCGAGCAGTACTTC. Translated: CASSPGQGFGEQYF.

The V gene is TRBV11-3, the J gene TRBJ2-5; possible D gene TRBD2, 5 bases. V lost 4 bases and J lost 2, with 8 bases in between. The germline CDR1 and CDR2 sequences are SGHNT and YENEEA. The CDR3 sequence is 13 residues long. The CDR3 sequence: CASSSGIQETQYF. The DNA of the CDR3 is TGTGCCAGCAGCTCGGGAATACAAGAGACCCAGTACTTC.

The V and J genes are TRBV20-1 and TRBJ2-7; D is unresolved. The V gene's germline CDR1 is DFQATT and CDR2 SNEGSKA (reference sequence). The CDR3 sequence is 11 residues long. V was trimmed by 0 bases and J by 4 bases, leaving 4 bases between them. The CDR3 reads CSARDPYEQYF. The CDR3 nucleotides read TGCAGTGCTAGAGACCCGTACGAGCAGTACTTC.

The V and J genes are TRBV29-1 and TRBJ1-1; 9 bases match TRBD1. The J segment lost 1 base and the V segment lost 3 bases, leaving 15 bases of the junction unmatched. The CDR3 covers 18 residues. Germline V gene sequence: CDR1 SQVTM, CDR2 ANQGSEA. This CDR3 is CSVEQRTGEARWNTEAFF. The CDR3 nucleotides are TGCAGCGTTGAGCAGAGGACAGGGGAGGCCCGATGGAACACTGAAGCTTTCTTT.

The chain joins TRBV10-3 to TRBJ2-1; the match to TRBD2 covers 7 bases. The CDR3 runs to 13 residues. Trimming cost V 7 bases and J 2 bases; bases outside gene matches: 2. CDR1 is ENHRY, CDR2 SYGVKD, per germline. CDR3 loop: CAITAGAYNEQFF. The CDR3 DNA reads as TGTGCCATCACGGCGGGAGCCTACAATGAGCAGTTCTTC.

This chain connects TRBV5-6 to TRBJ1-5, with 8 bases that match TRBD1. The length of the CDR3 is 16 residues. From germline, CDR1 is SGHDT and CDR2 YYEEEE. The ends lost 4 bases at V and 2 bases at J; junction bases unmatched: 8. CDR3: CASSDRWGQGNQPQHF. The DNA for the CDR3 is TGTGCCAGCAGCGACCGGTGGGGACAGGGCAATCAGCCCCAGCATTTT.

The V call is TRBV6-5, the J call TRBJ2-5; 11 positions match TRBD2. The DNA end is more similar to TRBJ2-7, so the J call may be wrong. Per the germline V gene, CDR1 is MNHEY and CDR2 is SVGAGI. The CDR3 covers 15 residues. In DNA form, the CDR3 reads TGTGCCAGCAGTTACGGGACTAGCGGCCCCTACGAGCAGTACTTC. Residues: CASSYGTSGPYEQYF.

The chain employs TRBV25-1 and TRBJ1-2, with D perhaps TRBD1 (6 bases). CDR3 length: 12 amino acids. Germline loops: CDR1 MGHDK, CDR2 SYGVNS. The V end lost 8 bases, the J end lost 7 bases, and 14 bases lay between the germline ends. The CDR3 DNA follows: TGTGCCAGCCTGACAGGCGTAGGTGGCTACACCTTC. Protein: CASLTGVGGYTF.

The genes are TRBV27 and TRBJ2-7, with a weak D call TRBD2 (5 bases). Trimming shortened V by 5 bases and J by 4 bases, and 12 bases separated the two germline ends. The CDR3 sequence is 13 residues long. Germline V gene sequence: CDR1 MNHEY, CDR2 SMNVEV (reference sequence). For the CDR3, the DNA is TGTGCCAGCAGTATCGGACGGGAATACGAGCAGTACTTC. Amino acids: CASSIGREYEQYF.